The TCR beta chain under discussion was sequenced for a study of blood T cell repertoires in COVID-19. Authors' data handling: Counts of nucleated cells, estimated from reference gene primer amplification, were obtained. Using immunoSEQ multiplex PCR, the repertoire was profiled, and TCRdb retains in-frame clones only, with some absent. The D gene and trimming were derived from the DNA, and the V and J assignments and clone size from that table. The repertoire holds 200,000 to 250,000 clones, with less than 90% as singletons. J was trimmed by 4 bases and V by 4 bases; bases with no gene match: 15. CDR3 length: 18 residues. Germline loops: CDR1 MNHEY, CDR2 SMNVEV (reference sequence).

This chain connects TRBV27 to TRBJ2-1; 8 positions match TRBD1. This TCR came from a man aged 60 to 75 with acute or convalescent COVID-19. The sequenced sample was peripheral blood. The CDR3 sequence is CASSSIAQGVAAYNEQFF. The CDR3 DNA follows: TGTGCCAGCAGTTCTATAGCACAGGGGGTCGCGGCGTACAATGAGCAGTTCTTC.